The next 27 T cell receptor beta chains were all read from a single sample in a study of blood T cells in healthy people across ages. A second PCR of 7 to 11 cycles used a sample-barcoded 5' primer and a J-beta primer mix. Each CDR3 protein gets one entry after TCRdb re-called the 5' RACE reads with MiXCR. The sample lists about 1.1 million distinct CDR3 sequences, approximately 38% occurring once. The material sequenced was blood. All receptors derive from a man in his late teens or twenties in good health.

The chain employs TRBV4-2 and TRBJ1-1; D unresolved. Trimming removed 3 bases at V and 3 bases at J, with 17 bases between. The CDR3 runs to 16 residues. CDR1 and CDR2 from the germline V gene are LGHNA and YNFKEQ. Here the CDR3 reads CASSQHKTGAYTEAFF. The CDR3 bases are TGTGCCAGCAGCCAGCACAAGACCGGTGCATACACTGAAGCTTTCTTT.

Only a few counts were recorded for this clonotype. The J gene is TRBJ1-2, the V gene TRBV7-9; the D gene is possibly TRBD1 (5 bases). V lost 0 bases and J 7 bases, leaving 12 bases between the germline ends. Looked up from germline, CDR1 is SEHNR and CDR2 is FQNEAQ (reference sequence). The CDR3 extends over 14 amino acids. The CDR3 loop is CASSLATLGGGYTF. CDR3 bases: TGTGCCAGCAGCTTAGCGACCCTCGGGGGTGGCTACACCTTC.

On this clonotype itself: An end of the junction does not agree with germline; a read error may underlie this. The V gene is TRBV6-1, the J gene TRBJ1-6; 7 bases agree with TRBD1. This CDR3 is built from 15 residues. Germline CDR1 reads MNHNS; CDR2 reads SASEGT. Written as DNA, the CDR3 is TGTGCCAGCAGTGAAGGGAGGACAGGTCATTCACCCCCCCACTTT. This gives the protein CASSEGRTGHSPPHF.

Only a few counts were recorded for this clonotype. V usage is TRBV12-3 or TRBV12-4 and J usage is TRBJ2-7; 12 positions match TRBD1. The end of the DNA aligns better with TRBJ2-5, so the J call may be wrong. The CDR3 runs to 16 residues. In DNA, the CDR3 is TGTGCCAGCAGTCCCCTTGGGACAGGGGGCAAAGAGACCCAGTACTTC. Translating gives CASSPLGTGGKETQYF.

The table lists this clonotype with a few counts. This chain joins TRBV2 and TRBJ2-2; D gene ambiguous. The CDR3 has 11 amino acids. Between the trimmed V and J ends, which lost 2 bases and 6 bases, there was a span of 1 base. The germline V gene has CDR1 SNHLY and CDR2 FYNNEI. The CDR3 sequence: CASSESGELFF. CDR3 DNA: TGTGCCAGCAGTGAATCCGGGGAGCTGTTTTTT.

The chain recombines TRBV5-1 with TRBJ2-3; D perhaps matches TRBD2 (5 bases). Trimming left V 0 bases short and J 2 bases short, with 16 bases between. There are 17 residues in the CDR3. Germline loops: CDR1 SGHRS, CDR2 YFSETQ. Here the CDR3 DNA reads TGCGCCAGCAGCTTGGTGGCTAGCCGTCGACACACAGATACGCAGTATTTT. This gives the protein CASSLVASRRHTDTQYF.

Points on this clonotype: One end of the junction is discordant with germline, which a read error may explain. The gene calls are TRBV7-8 and TRBJ1-5, with D perhaps matching TRBD1 (5 bases). CDR1 SGHVS and CDR2 FQNEAQ come from the germline V gene. This CDR3 contains 15 residues. The CDR3 region is CTSSIDSYSNQPQHF. CDR3 in DNA: TGTACCAGCAGCATAGACAGCTATAGCAATCAGCCCCAGCATTTT. The full variable domain, rest sourced from reference TRBV7-8 and TRBJ1-5, is GAGVSQSPRYKVAKRGQDVALRCDPISGHVSLFWYQQALGQGPEFLTYFQNEAQLDKSGLPSDRFFAERPEGSVSTLKIQRTQQEDSAVYLCTSSIDSYSNQPQHFGDGTRLSIL.

This chain links TRBV5-6 with TRBJ1-1, with D possibly being TRBD1 (6 bases). Germline V gives CDR1 SGHDT, CDR2 YYEEEE. The V and J ends lost 0 bases and 4 bases respectively, with 16 bases between them. CDR3 length: 16 amino acids. CDR3 nucleotides: TGTGCCAGCAGCTTGGAACAGGGTATTCGAGTCACTGAAGCTTTCTTT. The encoded protein is CASSLEQGIRVTEAFF.

The chain recombines TRBV7-2 with TRBJ2-3; 10 positions agree with TRBD1. The germline gives CDR1 SGHTA, CDR2 FQGNSA. The CDR3 contains 16 residues. The ends lost 5 bases at V and 5 bases at J; junction bases unmatched: 10. The CDR3 loop is CASSDSRTGGEDTQYF. CDR3 nucleotides: TGTGCCAGCAGCGACTCCCGGACAGGGGGTGAAGATACGCAGTATTTT.

V usage is TRBV25-1 and J usage is TRBJ1-2; no definite D call. This CDR3 comprises 11 residues. CDR1 and CDR2 from the germline V gene are MGHDK and SYGVNS. Trimming cost V 1 base and J 4 bases, with 1 base left between them. The CDR3, as DNA: TGTGCCAGCAGTGAATTCTATGGCTACACCTTC. Its translation is CASSEFYGYTF.

This clonotype was observed a handful of times. CDR3 DNA sequence: TGTGCCAGCAGCCATGCTAGGGACTACAATGAGCAGTTCTTC. Residues: CASSHARDYNEQFF. The chain employs TRBV11-2 and TRBJ2-1, with D unclear. Trimming took 5 bases from V and 3 from J, leaving 11 bases between them. Looked up from germline, CDR1 is SGHAT and CDR2 is FQNNGV. This CDR3 has 14 residues.

This clonotype was observed a few times. The chain joins TRBV20-1 to TRBJ1-2; TRBD1 is a possible D gene (6 bases). Germline V gives CDR1 DFQATT, CDR2 SNEGSKA (reference sequence). This CDR3 contains 13 residues. V was pared by 3 bases and J by 2 bases, with 10 bases between. In nucleotides, the CDR3 is TGCAGTGCTAGTACAACAGGGAACTATGGCTACACCTTC. Protein sequence: CSASTTGNYGYTF.

The sample holds a few counts of this clonotype. The gene calls are TRBV5-8 and TRBJ1-1, with D possibly matching TRBD1 (5 bases). V was clipped by 0 bases and J by 1 base, with 13 bases between them. CDR1 is SGHTS and CDR2 is YDEGEE in the germline V gene. The CDR3 length is 16 residues. This CDR3 is CASSLGRRGRNTEAFF. In DNA form, the CDR3 reads TGTGCCAGCAGCTTGGGCAGGAGGGGCAGGAACACTGAAGCTTTCTTT.

The chain employs TRBV20-1 and TRBJ1-2, with TRBD1 as a possible D gene (5 bases). CDR1 is DFQATT and CDR2 is SNEGSKA in the germline V gene (reference sequence). The V and J ends lost 0 bases and 2 bases respectively, with 10 bases between them. The CDR3 runs to 14 residues. DNA of the CDR3: TGCAGTGCTAGAGATTCGGGACGGAACTATGGCTACACCTTC. Translated, it gives CSARDSGRNYGYTF.

As concerns this clonotype: A read error may produce the germline difference seen at one junction end. V is TRBV4-2 and J is TRBJ1-6; tentative D call: TRBD1 (6 bases). CDR3 size: 15 residues. Germline V gene sequence: CDR1 LGHNA, CDR2 YNFKEQ. The CDR3: CASSQDRTASPPPHF. In DNA form, the CDR3 reads TGTGCCAGCAGCCAAGATAGGACAGCTAGTCCACCCCCCCACTTT.

In its sample, this clonotype was seen a few times. For the CDR3, the DNA is TGTGCCAGCAGCTTAGGCGCGGACAGCCTCTCCTACGAGCAGTACTTC. Protein product: CASSLGADSLSYEQYF. The chain has TRBV7-2 and TRBJ2-7; maybe TRBD1 (6 bases). V was pared by 1 base and J by 0 bases, with 13 bases between. There are 16 residues in the CDR3. CDR1 SGHTA and CDR2 FQGNSA come from the germline V gene.

V gene TRBV9 combines with J gene TRBJ2-6; D uncertain. The CDR3 extends over 17 amino acids. The germline gives CDR1 SGDLS, CDR2 YYNGEE. The V and J ends lost 0 bases and 5 bases respectively, with 15 bases between them. The CDR3 loop is CASSVGYFGRRANVLTF. The CDR3 DNA reads TGTGCCAGCAGCGTAGGATACTTTGGACGGAGGGCCAACGTCCTGACTTTC.

This clonotype was found a few times. V and J are TRBV4-1 and TRBJ2-5; TRBD1 agrees at 7 bases. J gave up 11 bases and V 0 bases, and 9 bases lay outside the gene matches. Germline V gene data show CDR1 as MGHRA and CDR2 as YSYEKL. The CDR3 totals 14 residues. The CDR3 coding sequence is TGCGCCAGCAGCCAAGAACAGGGGTACAATGAGCAGTACTTC. Translated, it gives CASSQEQGYNEQYF.

The chain couples TRBV4-3 to TRBJ2-5, with D perhaps TRBD1 (6 bases). Matching the DNA end better, TRBJ2-7 makes the J call doubtful. Germline assignment: CDR1 LGHNA and CDR2 YSLEER. The CDR3 covers 17 residues. Here the CDR3 DNA reads TGCGCCAGCAGCCAAGGCCCCCGACAGGATCCTATGGACGAGCAGTACTTC. It translates to CASSQGPRQDPMDEQYF.

This clonotype was seen a few times. J is TRBJ1-2 and V is TRBV28, with 9 bases fitting TRBD1. Trimming at V came to 5 bases and at J to 8 bases, leaving 6 bases not matched to a gene. The length of the CDR3 is 13 residues. The germline V gene has CDR1 MDHEN and CDR2 SYDVKM. The CDR3 sequence is CASSTGTGLGYTF. CDR3 in DNA: TGTGCCAGCAGTACCGGGACAGGGTTGGGCTACACCTTC.

CDR3 coding DNA: TGTGCCAGCAGCTTTGGACAGATTAAGGATAGCAATCAGCCCCAGCATTTT. Translated, it gives CASSFGQIKDSNQPQHF. The chain uses TRBV7-8 and TRBJ1-5; tentatively, D is TRBD1 (6 bases). Germline loops: CDR1 SGHVS, CDR2 FQNEAQ. Between the trimmed V and J ends, which lost 3 bases and 0 bases, there was a span of 15 bases. The CDR3 is 17 amino acids.

This clonotype was seen only a few times. The V call is TRBV6-6, the J call TRBJ1-1; 9 positions agree with TRBD1. Germline V gene sequence: CDR1 MNHNY, CDR2 SVGAGI (reference sequence). With 6 bases clipped from V and 1 base from J, the junction kept 9 bases outside the gene matches. The CDR3 contains 16 residues. CDR3 in amino acids: CASRWDRDGPNTEAFF. As DNA, the CDR3 is TGTGCCAGCAGGTGGGACAGGGACGGTCCGAACACTGAAGCTTTCTTT.

The V and J genes are TRBV11-2 and TRBJ2-5; possibly TRBD1 or TRBD2 for D (7 bases each). V lost 3 bases and J lost 1, with 21 bases in between. In germline, CDR1 is SGHAT, CDR2 FQNNGV. The CDR3 spans 18 residues. The CDR3 DNA is TGTGCCAGCAGCTTTGGTCGGAGGGGAGGGACAGTCCAAGAGACCCAGTACTTC. Its translation: CASSFGRRGGTVQETQYF.

V and J are TRBV20-1 and TRBJ2-5; 9 nucleotides agree with TRBD1. The end of the DNA fits TRBJ2-7 better, so the J call may be wrong. The CDR3 loop spans 15 amino acids. Germline assignment: CDR1 DFQATT and CDR2 SNEGSKA (reference sequence). CDR3 in amino acids: CSAREGYRGRNEQYF. CDR3 DNA: TGCAGTGCTAGAGAAGGTTACAGGGGGCGCAACGAGCAGTACTTC.

Note on this clonotype: At one end the junction does not follow the germline gene, possibly because of a read error. This sequence joins TRBV12-3 or TRBV12-4 and TRBJ2-4; TRBD1 agrees at 7 bases. The CDR3 is 14 amino acids. CDR3 sequence: CASSTGTDKDIQYF. The CDR3 DNA sequence: TGTGCCAGCAGCACCGGGACAGACAAAGACATTCAGTACTTC.

This clonotype has just a few counts. The chain employs TRBV28 and TRBJ2-5; TRBD2 matches 11 bases. Germline lookup yields CDR1 MDHEN and CDR2 SYDVKM. CDR3 length: 16 residues. V trimming: 1 base; J trimming: 2 bases; junction bases outside the gene matches: 3. CDR3 in amino acids: CASSLLASGGQETQYF. CDR3 coding DNA: TGTGCCAGCAGTTTATTGGCTAGCGGGGGGCAAGAGACCCAGTACTTC.

In its sample, this clonotype was seen a few times. This rearrangement joins TRBV4-3 to TRBJ2-2; TRBD1 or TRBD2 may be the D gene (6 bases each). Germline CDR1 and CDR2: LGHNA and YSLEER. This CDR3 comprises 17 residues. V was shortened by 0 bases and J by 4 bases, with 15 bases between the two germline ends. CDR3 sequence (DNA): TGCGCCAGCAGCCAAGATCCTAGGGGGGTCGGCACCGGGGAGCTGTTTTTT. This gives the protein CASSQDPRGVGTGELFF.